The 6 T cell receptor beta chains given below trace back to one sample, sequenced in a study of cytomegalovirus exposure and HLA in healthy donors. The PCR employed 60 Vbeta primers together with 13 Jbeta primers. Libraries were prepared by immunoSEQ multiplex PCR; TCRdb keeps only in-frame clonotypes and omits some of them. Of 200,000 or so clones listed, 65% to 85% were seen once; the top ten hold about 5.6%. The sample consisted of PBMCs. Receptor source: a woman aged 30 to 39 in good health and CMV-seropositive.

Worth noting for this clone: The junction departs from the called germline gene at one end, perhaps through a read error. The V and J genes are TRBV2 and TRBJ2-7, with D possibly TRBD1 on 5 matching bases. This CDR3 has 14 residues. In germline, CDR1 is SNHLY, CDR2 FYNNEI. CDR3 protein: CAGSELPIQGIRHF. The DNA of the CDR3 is TGTGCCGGCAGTGAATTACCCATTCAGGGAATTCGGCACTTC.

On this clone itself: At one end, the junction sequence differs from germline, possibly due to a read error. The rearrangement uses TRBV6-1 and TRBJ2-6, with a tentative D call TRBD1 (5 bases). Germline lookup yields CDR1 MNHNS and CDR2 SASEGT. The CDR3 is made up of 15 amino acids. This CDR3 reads CASSAGSSGANVPTF. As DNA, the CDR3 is TGTGCCAGCAGTGCCGGGTCCTCTGGGGCCAACGTCCCGACTTTC.

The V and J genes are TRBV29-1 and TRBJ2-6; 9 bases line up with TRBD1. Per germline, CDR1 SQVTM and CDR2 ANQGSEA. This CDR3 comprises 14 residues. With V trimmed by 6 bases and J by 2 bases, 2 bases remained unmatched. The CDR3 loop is CSVGTGTGANVLTF. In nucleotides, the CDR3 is TGCAGCGTCGGGACAGGGACTGGGGCCAACGTCCTGACTTTC.

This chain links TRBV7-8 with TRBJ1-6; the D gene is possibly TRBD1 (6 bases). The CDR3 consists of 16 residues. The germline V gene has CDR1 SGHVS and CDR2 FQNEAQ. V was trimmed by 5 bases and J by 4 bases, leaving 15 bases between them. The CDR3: CASSARRGQYNSPLHF. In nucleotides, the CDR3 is TGTGCCAGCAGCGCTCGGCGGGGGCAGTATAATTCACCCCTCCACTTT.

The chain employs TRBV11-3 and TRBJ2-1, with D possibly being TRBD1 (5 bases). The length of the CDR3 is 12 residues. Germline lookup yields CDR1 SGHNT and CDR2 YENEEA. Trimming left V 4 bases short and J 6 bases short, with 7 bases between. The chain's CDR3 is CASSSQGNEQFF. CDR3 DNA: TGTGCCAGCAGCTCCCAGGGCAATGAGCAGTTCTTC.

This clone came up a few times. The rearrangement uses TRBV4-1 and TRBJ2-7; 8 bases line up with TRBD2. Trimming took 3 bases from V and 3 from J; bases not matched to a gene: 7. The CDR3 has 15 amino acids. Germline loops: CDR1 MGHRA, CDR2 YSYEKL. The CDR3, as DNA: TGCGCCAGCAGCCAGCTAGCGGGCTCCTTCTACGAGCAGTACTTC. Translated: CASSQLAGSFYEQYF.